The 26 T cell receptor beta chains below were found in one sample sequenced in a study of T cell changes during pregnancy in multiple sclerosis. Data came from immunoSEQ multiplex PCR; TCRdb stores just in-frame clones and leaves some out. The sample records more than 75,000 clones, about 93% being singletons. The sample was peripheral blood, taken in the first trimester of pregnancy. Every receptor here comes from a female donor with multiple sclerosis, enrolled in a pregnancy study.

V is TRBV7-9 and J is TRBJ1-2, with D tentatively TRBD1 (6 bases). The CDR3 spans 14 residues. V lost 2 bases to trimming and J lost 7 bases, with 14 bases between them. The germline CDR1 and CDR2 sequences are SEHNR and FQNEAQ (reference sequence). CDR3 DNA sequence: TGTGCCAGCAGCTTAATCTCAGGGGCTTTTGGCTACACCTTC. It is translated as CASSLISGAFGYTF.

The chain is built from TRBV12-5 and TRBJ2-3, with D possibly TRBD1 on 6 matching bases. CDR1 and CDR2 from the germline V gene are LGHNT and FRNRAP. The CDR3 consists of 14 residues. The V end lost 7 bases, the J end lost 0 bases, and 11 bases lay between the germline ends. The CDR3 sequence is CASALDSSTDTQYF. The CDR3 region has the DNA TGTGCTAGTGCCCTGGACAGTAGCACAGATACGCAGTATTTT.

The chain carries TRBV14 and TRBJ1-1, with D unclear. The CDR3 length is 14 residues. The germline V gene encodes CDR1 SGHDN and CDR2 FVKESK. V lost 4 bases and J 6 bases, leaving 15 bases between the germline ends. CDR3 nucleotide sequence: TGTGCCAGCAGCCGTGAGAATACGGAGGCTGAAGCTTTCTTT. It encodes CASSRENTEAEAFF.

This chain joins TRBV27 and TRBJ2-7, with D perhaps TRBD1 (7 bases). The CDR3 sequence is 14 residues long. CDR1 MNHEY and CDR2 SMNVEV come from the germline V gene (reference sequence). V was cut by 6 bases and J by 4 bases, with 16 bases left in between. The CDR3 bases are TGTGCCAGCAGGCCCTTCGCAGGGGGGTACGAGCAGTACTTC. This sequence encodes CASRPFAGGYEQYF.

The chain carries TRBV18 and TRBJ1-2, with 8 bases aligning to TRBD1. Unmatched junction bases numbered 7, after V lost 3 bases and J lost 7 bases. This CDR3 comprises 14 residues. Germline V gene lookup returns CDR1 KGHSH and CDR2 LQKENI. CDR3 protein: CASSPVTGEGGYTF. As DNA, the CDR3 is TGTGCCAGCTCACCCGTGACAGGGGAGGGTGGCTACACCTTC.

V is TRBV7-8 and J is TRBJ2-3; D might be TRBD2 (6 bases). The V end lost 5 bases, the J end lost 4 bases, and 19 bases lay between the germline ends. Germline lookup yields CDR1 SGHVS and CDR2 FQNEAQ. CDR3 size: 16 residues. CDR3 sequence (DNA): TGTGCCAGCAGCAGGACTGGGAGCGGGTGGGCAGATACGCAGTATTTT. This gives the protein CASSRTGSGWADTQYF.

The chain employs TRBV5-8 and TRBJ1-2; 10 positions match TRBD1. Germline trimming cut 2 bases from V and 2 bases from J; bases unmatched to any gene: 12. CDR1 is SGHTS, CDR2 YDEGEE, per germline. This CDR3 is 18 amino acids long. The CDR3 DNA reads as TGTGCCAGCAGCTTACTCCGGGACAGGGGTAGGAGAAACTATGGCTACACCTTC. It is translated as CASSLLRDRGRRNYGYTF.

The J gene is TRBJ2-5, the V gene TRBV27; D possibly corresponds to TRBD2 (5 bases). Trimming took off 3 bases at V and 0 bases at J, with 17 bases between the two ends. There are 17 residues in the CDR3. CDR1 and CDR2 (germline): MNHEY, SMNVEV (reference sequence). The CDR3 sequence: CASSFLSASGYQETQYF. The CDR3 coding sequence is TGTGCCAGCAGTTTTCTTAGTGCGTCGGGGTACCAAGAGACCCAGTACTTC.

This chain connects TRBV5-1 to TRBJ2-7; possibly TRBD2 for D (6 bases). CDR1 and CDR2 from the germline V gene are SGHRS and YFSETQ. The V and J ends lost 3 bases and 3 bases respectively, with 19 bases between them. The CDR3 length is 16 residues. This CDR3 reads CASSSDVGSRDYEQYF. CDR3 in DNA: TGCGCCAGCAGCTCGGACGTCGGGAGTAGGGACTACGAGCAGTACTTC. Looking up the rest from reference TRBV5-1 and TRBJ2-7 gives the full variable domain: KAGVTQTPRYLIKTRGQQVTLSCSPISGHRSVSWYQQTPGQGLQFLFEYFSETQRNKGNFPGRFSGRQFSNSRSEMNVSTLELGDSALYLCASSSDVGSRDYEQYFGPGTRLTVT.

This clone has only one observation. The rearrangement links TRBV28 to TRBJ1-5; D uncertain. V was shortened by 8 bases and J by 9 bases, with 8 bases between the two germline ends. From germline, CDR1 is MDHEN and CDR2 SYDVKM. This CDR3 contains 10 residues. The CDR3 loop reads CASGGRPQHF. The DNA for the CDR3 is TGTGCCAGCGGCGGGCGGCCCCAGCATTTT.

The chain uses TRBV4-3 and TRBJ2-7; TRBD2 matches 10 bases. In germline, CDR1 is LGHNA, CDR2 YSLEER. Losses at the gene ends were 1 base for V and 2 bases for J; bases not matched to a gene: 5. This CDR3 spans 16 amino acids. The CDR3 region is CASSQGLAGVPYEQYF. CDR3 coding DNA: TGCGCCAGCAGCCAAGGACTAGCGGGTGTACCCTACGAGCAGTACTTC.

This chain joins TRBV19 and TRBJ2-7; tentatively, D is TRBD2 (6 bases). The germline V gene encodes CDR1 LNHDA and CDR2 SQIVND (reference sequence). Trimming pared 2 bases from V and 3 bases from J, leaving 11 bases between. The CDR3 has 14 amino acids. In DNA form, the CDR3 reads TGTGCCAGTAGTATAAGGCAGGGAGGCTACGAGCAGTACTTC. Protein sequence: CASSIRQGGYEQYF.

The rearrangement uses TRBV9 and TRBJ2-2, with D perhaps TRBD2 (5 bases). V was cut by 3 bases and J by 6 bases, with 6 bases left in between. CDR3 length equals 12 residues. Germline values: CDR1 SGDLS, CDR2 YYNGEE. This CDR3 reads CASSEGAGELFF. The DNA for the CDR3 is TGTGCCAGCAGCGAGGGAGCCGGGGAGCTGTTTTTT.

The rearrangement uses TRBV7-6 and TRBJ1-1; possible D gene TRBD1, 6 bases. Germline V gene lookup returns CDR1 SGHVS and CDR2 FNYEAQ. V shed 4 bases and J shed 1 base, with 10 bases lying between them. This CDR3 is 14 amino acids long. The CDR3 region is CASSSRTANTEAFF. The CDR3 region has the DNA TGTGCCAGCAGCTCTAGGACAGCGAACACTGAAGCTTTCTTT.

The chain joins TRBV7-8 to TRBJ2-5; tentative D call: TRBD2 (6 bases). The CDR3 totals 16 residues. Germline lookup yields CDR1 SGHVS and CDR2 FQNEAQ. The ends were cut back, 4 bases at V and 2 bases at J, with 17 bases in the middle. The chain's CDR3 is CASSYGTHTTQETQYF. In DNA form, the CDR3 reads TGTGCCAGCAGCTACGGGACTCATACAACGCAAGAGACCCAGTACTTC. The whole variable domain, remainder taken from reference TRBV7-8 and TRBJ2-5, is GAGVSQSPRYKVAKRGQDVALRCDPISGHVSLFWYQQALGQGPEFLTYFQNEAQLDKSGLPSDRFFAERPEGSVSTLKIQRTQQEDSAVYLCASSYGTHTTQETQYFGPGTRLLVL.

This clone was recorded only once. This chain joins TRBV29-1 and TRBJ2-7, with 10 bases matching TRBD2. The CDR3 runs 14 residues. J gave up 3 bases and V 6 bases, and 8 bases lay outside the gene matches. CDR1 is SQVTM, CDR2 ANQGSEA, per germline. As DNA, the CDR3 is TGCAGCGTCGCGCAACTAGCGGGGTTCTACGAGCAGTACTTC. Amino acid sequence: CSVAQLAGFYEQYF.

This sequence joins TRBV30 and TRBJ1-5, with 8 bases matching TRBD1. CDR3 length: 14 residues. Trimming removed 7 bases from V and 4 bases from J; junction bases left unmatched: 9. CDR1 GTSNPN and CDR2 SVGIG come from the germline V gene (reference sequence). The CDR3 DNA reads TGTGCCTCCCGCGGACAGGGTGGGAATCAGCCCCAGCATTTT. Its protein is CASRGQGGNQPQHF.

The chain combines TRBV6-5 with TRBJ2-1; the match to TRBD2 covers 7 bases. There are 16 residues in the CDR3. Germline values: CDR1 MNHEY, CDR2 SVGAGI. The junction had 3 bases not matched to a gene; V was cut back by 0 bases and J by 1 base. CDR3 loop: CASSYSGSGSYNEQFF. The DNA of the CDR3 is TGTGCCAGCAGTTACTCGGGTAGCGGGTCCTACAATGAGCAGTTCTTC.

The gene calls are TRBV7-9 and TRBJ1-1; 7 bases align to TRBD1. Germline V gene sequence: CDR1 SEHNR, CDR2 FQNEAQ (reference sequence). Trimming at V came to 4 bases and at J to 4 bases, leaving 18 bases not matched to a gene. This CDR3 is built from 18 residues. CDR3 sequence reads: CASSSTGFAPIVGTEAFF. CDR3 in DNA: TGTGCCAGCAGCTCGACAGGGTTTGCTCCAATTGTAGGCACTGAAGCTTTCTTT. The variable domain in full, with the rest retrieved from reference TRBV7-9 and TRBJ1-1, is DTGVSQNPRHKITKRGQNVTFRCDPISEHNRLYWYRQTLGQGPEFLTYFQNEAQLEKSRLLSDRFSAERPKGSFSTLEIQRTEQGDSAMYLCASSSTGFAPIVGTEAFFGQGTRLTVV.

The chain has TRBV5-1 and TRBJ1-1; 11 nucleotides align to TRBD1. The CDR3 loop spans 15 amino acids. Per the germline V gene, CDR1 is SGHRS and CDR2 is YFSETQ. V was clipped by 4 bases and J by 8 bases; unmatched bases: 10. CDR3 in amino acids: CASSALPGQGGEAFF. In DNA form, the CDR3 reads TGCGCCAGCAGCGCGCTGCCGGGACAGGGGGGGGAAGCTTTCTTT.

V and J are TRBV6-4 and TRBJ2-1, with D tentatively TRBD2 (7 bases). V lost 8 bases, J lost 2 bases, and 19 bases lay in between. The CDR3 is 16 residues long. Germline V lookup: CDR1 MRHNA, CDR2 SNTAGT. CDR3 residues: CASSPRRGGAYNEQFF. In DNA form, the CDR3 reads TGTGCCAGCTCCCCCAGGAGGGGGGGGGCCTACAATGAGCAGTTCTTC.

The chain joins TRBV5-1 to TRBJ1-5; 8 nucleotides line up with TRBD1. The CDR3 length is 16 residues. CDR1 is SGHRS and CDR2 is YFSETQ in the germline V gene. Unmatched junction bases numbered 10, after V lost 0 bases and J lost 8 bases. CDR3 in amino acids: CASSLDGNRGTEPQHF. The CDR3 bases are TGCGCCAGCAGCTTGGACGGCAACAGGGGGACGGAGCCCCAGCATTTT.

The chain is built from TRBV6-1 and TRBJ1-1; D not certain. The CDR3 length is 13 residues. Germline CDR1 is MNHNS and CDR2 is SASEGT. V lost 7 bases and J lost 7, with 16 bases in between. In nucleotides, the CDR3 is TGTGCCAGCATAATGGAGGCACGGGGTGAAGCTTTCTTT. Its protein product is CASIMEARGEAFF.

The gene calls are TRBV27 and TRBJ2-1, with D perhaps matching TRBD2 (6 bases). V was clipped by 0 bases and J by 4 bases, with 13 bases between them. The CDR3 totals 16 residues. The germline V gene has CDR1 MNHEY and CDR2 SMNVEV (reference sequence). The CDR3 here is CASSLSGLGEYNEQFF. In DNA, the CDR3 is TGTGCCAGCAGTTTATCGGGACTGGGGGAATACAATGAGCAGTTCTTC.

J is TRBJ2-7 and V is TRBV2; possibly TRBD2 for D (6 bases). The CDR3 covers 15 residues. V lost 5 bases and J 6 bases, leaving 20 bases between the germline ends. The germline CDR1 and CDR2 sequences are SNHLY and FYNNEI. CDR3: CASSTRGSHLGEQYF. The CDR3 coding sequence is TGTGCCAGCAGTACCCGGGGGAGCCACCTGGGCGAGCAGTACTTC.

This CDR3 is CASSWRTGRNEQFF. For the CDR3, the DNA is TGTGCCAGCAGTTGGAGGACAGGGCGCAATGAGCAGTTCTTC. The chain joins TRBV28 to TRBJ2-1; 8 positions match TRBD1. CDR3 length: 14 residues. Germline V gene data show CDR1 as MDHEN and CDR2 as SYDVKM. V lost 4 bases and J lost 6; bases outside the gene matches: 5. The entire variable domain, with the rest obtained from reference TRBV28 and TRBJ2-1, is as follows: DVKVTQSSRYLVKRTGEKVFLECVQDMDHENMFWYRQDPGLGLRLIYFSYDVKMKEKGDIPEGYSVSREKKERFSLILESASTNQTSMYLCASSWRTGRNEQFFGPGTRLTVL.